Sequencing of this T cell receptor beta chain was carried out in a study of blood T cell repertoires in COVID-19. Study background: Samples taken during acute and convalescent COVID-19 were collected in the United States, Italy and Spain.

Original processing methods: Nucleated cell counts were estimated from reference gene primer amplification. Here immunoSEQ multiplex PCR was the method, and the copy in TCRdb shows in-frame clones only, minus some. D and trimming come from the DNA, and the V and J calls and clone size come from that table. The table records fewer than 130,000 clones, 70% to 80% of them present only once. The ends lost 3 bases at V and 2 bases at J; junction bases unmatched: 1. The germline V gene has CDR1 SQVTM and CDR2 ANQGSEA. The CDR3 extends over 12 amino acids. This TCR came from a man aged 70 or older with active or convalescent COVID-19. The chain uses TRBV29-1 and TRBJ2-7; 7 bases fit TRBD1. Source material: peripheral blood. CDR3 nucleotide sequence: TGCAGCGTTGAGCAGGGGGCCTACGAGCAGTACTTC. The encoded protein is CSVEQGAYEQYF.